These 17 T cell receptor beta chains were all obtained from the same sample, sequenced in a study of CD8 T cells in Susac syndrome. Random hexamers were used to reverse transcribe an amount of about 0.45 to 1 ug RNA. TCRdb redid the calling of the immunoSEQ multiplex PCR reads with MiXCR, one entry per CDR3 protein. The profile covers roughly 190,000 distinct CDR3 sequences, with roughly 95% appearing a single time and roughly 0.093% taken by the ten largest. Sequencing was performed on CD4+ T cells from PBMCs. These receptors were collected from a human donor with Susac syndrome.

This chain links TRBV20-1 with TRBJ2-2, with 8 bases aligning to TRBD1. Trimming at V came to 2 bases and at J to 4 bases, leaving 3 bases not matched to a gene. The CDR3 totals 14 residues. Germline V gene data show CDR1 as DFQATT and CDR2 as SNEGSKA (reference sequence). CDR3 region: CSARTGGGTGELFF. The CDR3 DNA is TGCAGTGCTAGAACAGGGGGAGGCACCGGGGAGCTGTTTTTT.

Remarks on this clonotype: A junction end diverges from the germline sequence, so it may reflect a read error. The V gene is TRBV7-2, the J gene TRBJ2-2, with D perhaps TRBD2 (5 bases). The CDR3 sequence is 15 residues long. CDR1 SGHTA and CDR2 FQGNSA come from the germline V gene. As DNA, the CDR3 is TGTGCCAGCAGCTACGACGCCCGCAACACCGGGGAGCTTTTTTTT. It yields the protein CASSYDARNTGELFF.

The genes are TRBV12-3 or TRBV12-4 and TRBJ1-6, with no clear D. The length of the CDR3 is 15 residues. Deletions cut 2 bases from V and 3 bases from J, with 8 bases between. The DNA for the CDR3 is TGTGCCAGCAGTTTAAGGAGGGACTATAATTCACCCCTCCACTTT. Its translation: CASSLRRDYNSPLHF.

The rearrangement joins TRBV5-1 to TRBJ2-7, with TRBD2 identical over 15 bases. The CDR3 loop spans 16 amino acids. The V and J ends lost 4 bases and 1 base, in that order; junction bases with no gene match: 3. CDR1 and CDR2 from the germline V gene are SGHRS and YFSETQ. CDR3 sequence: CASSKGTSGGSYEQYF. The CDR3 coding sequence is TGCGCCAGCAGCAAAGGGACTAGCGGGGGGTCCTACGAGCAGTACTTC.

This chain uses TRBV30 with TRBJ1-2; D unclear. The CDR3 length is 14 residues. Trimming pared 0 bases from V and 4 bases from J, leaving 12 bases between. The germline V gene encodes CDR1 GTSNPN and CDR2 SVGIG (reference sequence). CDR3 bases: TGTGCCTGGAGTGTAGGTGCGGGGTTCTATGGCTACACCTTC. This translates into CAWSVGAGFYGYTF. The full variable domain, its missing parts supplied by reference TRBV30 and TRBJ1-2, is SQTIHQWPATLVQPVGSPLSLECTVEGTSNPNLYWYRQAAGRGLQLLFYSVGIGQISSEVPQNLSASRPQDRQFILSSKKLLLSDSGFYLCAWSVGAGFYGYTFGSGTRLTVV.

CDR3: CASSLGAGAQHF. The CDR3 coding sequence is TGTGCCAGCAGCTTAGGAGCAGGGGCCCAGCATTTT. V usage is TRBV11-2 and J usage is TRBJ1-5, with a possible D match to TRBD1 (6 bases). CDR3 size: 12 residues. Germline V CDR1 and CDR2: SGHAT, FQNNGV. The ends were cut back, 1 base at V and 11 bases at J, with 9 bases in the middle.

The chain uses TRBV30 and TRBJ1-1, with D uncertain. CDR1 is GTSNPN, CDR2 SVGIG, per germline (reference sequence). The CDR3 is 18 residues long. V was pared by 2 bases and J by 2 bases, with 24 bases between. The CDR3 DNA follows: TGTGCCTGGAGTTCCCTGTGGTTTCGCGGAAGGGTTAACACTGAAGCTTTCTTT. It translates to CAWSSLWFRGRVNTEAFF.

The chain combines TRBV6-2 or TRBV6-3 with TRBJ2-7, with D perhaps given as TRBD1 or TRBD2 (5 bases each). The V end lost 5 bases, the J end lost 3 bases, and 14 bases lay between the germline ends. This CDR3 has 14 residues. The germline V gene has CDR1 MNHEY and CDR2 SVGEGT. DNA for the CDR3: TGTGCCAGCAGTGGTTGGGACCGAGGCTACGAGCAGTACTTC. Protein: CASSGWDRGYEQYF.

The chain has TRBV12-3 or TRBV12-4 and TRBJ2-1; D possibly corresponds to TRBD2 (5 bases). Deletions cut 6 bases from V and 2 bases from J, with 14 bases between. This CDR3 is 15 amino acids long. For the CDR3, the DNA is TGTGCCAGCAGCCTTATCAGCGGACCCTACAATGAGCAGTTCTTC. Translation gives CASSLISGPYNEQFF.

This clonotype was seen a single time. The V gene is TRBV2, the J gene TRBJ2-1; D remains unclear. The CDR3 is 12 amino acids. Per the germline V gene, CDR1 is SNHLY and CDR2 is FYNNEI. Trimming left V 4 bases short and J 9 bases short, with 10 bases between. The CDR3 region has the DNA TGTGCCAGCAGTGCCTCTAGTTTTGAGCAGTTCTTC. It encodes CASSASSFEQFF.

The chain links TRBV7-9 to TRBJ1-1, with 8 bases aligning to TRBD1. Germline assignment: CDR1 SEHNR and CDR2 FQNEAQ (reference sequence). The CDR3 is 15 amino acids. Losses at the gene ends were 5 bases for V and 1 base for J; bases not matched to a gene: 6. The CDR3 DNA reads TGTGCCAGCAGCCGCAGACAGGGGTCGAACACTGAAGCTTTCTTT. Its protein product is CASSRRQGSNTEAFF.

This clonotype was counted only a few times. One end of the junction fails to match germline, which may point to a read error. V and J are TRBV4-3 and TRBJ1-2; 8 positions agree with TRBD1. In germline, CDR1 is LGHNA, CDR2 YSLEER. CDR3 length: 13 residues. CDR3 amino acids: CASSPGQGYGYTF. CDR3 nucleotides: TGTGCCAGCAGCCCCGGACAGGGCTATGGCTACACCTTC.

The V gene is TRBV23-1, the J gene TRBJ1-5; possibly TRBD1 for D (6 bases). TRBV23-1 is noted as an ORF with a role that remains uncertain. The V end was cut by 6 bases, the J end by 6 bases, with 21 bases between. CDR3 length equals 16 residues. In DNA form, the CDR3 reads TGCGCCAGCAGCCAAAGACCGGGGACACGGCCTCAGCCCCAGCATTTT. The encoded protein is CASSQRPGTRPQPQHF.

The V call is TRBV14, the J call TRBJ2-3, with 9 positions matching TRBD2. The CDR3 consists of 17 residues. J gave up 2 bases and V 4 bases, and 10 bases lay outside the gene matches. Germline lookup yields CDR1 SGHDN and CDR2 FVKESK. CDR3 amino acids: CASSLSRGGDYTDTQYF. The CDR3 DNA is TGTGCCAGCAGCCTCTCGCGGGGGGGAGATTACACAGATACGCAGTATTTT.

This clonotype was seen only once. Written as DNA, the CDR3 is TGTGCCAGCAGCCAAGGAGTATCCCAGCCCCAGCATTTT. Protein: CASSQGVSQPQHF. The rearrangement links TRBV3-1 to TRBJ1-5; D gene ambiguous. Germline assignment: CDR1 LGHDT and CDR2 YNNKEL (reference sequence). V was clipped by 1 base and J by 7 bases, with 8 bases between them. The CDR3 length is 13 residues. Complete variable domain (other parts from reference TRBV3-1 and TRBJ1-5): DTAVSQTPKYLVTQMGNDKSIKCEQNLGHDTMYWYKQDSKKFLKIMFSYNNKELIINETVPNRFSPKSPDKAHLNLHINSLELGDSAVYFCASSQGVSQPQHFGDGTRLSIL.

The chain recombines TRBV7-2 with TRBJ2-7, with TRBD2 matching 10 bases. From germline, CDR1 is SGHTA and CDR2 FQGNSA. V dropped 5 bases and J dropped 6; count of bases not matched to a gene: 13. The CDR3 sequence is 16 residues long. CDR3 region: CASSQRPSGGLTEQYF. CDR3 sequence (DNA): TGTGCCAGCAGCCAACGGCCTAGCGGGGGACTAACCGAGCAGTACTTC. The full variable domain, rest sourced from reference TRBV7-2 and TRBJ2-7, is GAGVSQSPSNKVTEKGKDVELRCDPISGHTALYWYRQSLGQGLEFLIYFQGNSAPDKSGLPSDRFSAERTGGSVSTLTIQRTQQEDSAVYLCASSQRPSGGLTEQYFGPGTRLTVT.

This chain connects TRBV9 to TRBJ1-4; a weak D match, TRBD1 (5 bases). This CDR3 comprises 15 residues. Per germline, CDR1 SGDLS and CDR2 YYNGEE. V was clipped by 0 bases and J by 8 bases, with 14 bases between them. CDR3 DNA: TGTGCCAGCAGCGTAGCTGGAGGGGTGGACGAAAAACTGTTTTTT. It is translated as CASSVAGGVDEKLFF.